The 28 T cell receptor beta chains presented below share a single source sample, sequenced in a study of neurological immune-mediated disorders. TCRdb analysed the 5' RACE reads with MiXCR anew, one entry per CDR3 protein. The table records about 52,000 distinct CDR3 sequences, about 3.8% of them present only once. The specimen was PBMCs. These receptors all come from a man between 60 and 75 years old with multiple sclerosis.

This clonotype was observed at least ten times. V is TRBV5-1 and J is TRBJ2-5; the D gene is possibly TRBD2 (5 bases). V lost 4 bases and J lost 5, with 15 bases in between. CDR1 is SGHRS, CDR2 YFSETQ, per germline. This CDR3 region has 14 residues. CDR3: CASSPSGSRETQYF. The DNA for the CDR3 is TGCGCCAGCAGCCCAAGCGGTAGCAGGGAGACCCAGTACTTC.

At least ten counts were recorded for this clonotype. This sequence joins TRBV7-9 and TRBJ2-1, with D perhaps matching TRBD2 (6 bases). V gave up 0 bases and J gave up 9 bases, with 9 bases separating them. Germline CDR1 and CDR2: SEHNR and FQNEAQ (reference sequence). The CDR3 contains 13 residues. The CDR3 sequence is CASSLAAAGEQFF. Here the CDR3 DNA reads TGTGCCAGCAGCTTAGCGGCAGCGGGTGAGCAGTTCTTC.

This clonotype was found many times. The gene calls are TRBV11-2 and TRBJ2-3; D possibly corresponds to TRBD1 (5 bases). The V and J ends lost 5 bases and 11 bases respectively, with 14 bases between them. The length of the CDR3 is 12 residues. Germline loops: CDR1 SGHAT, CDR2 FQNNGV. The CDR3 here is CASSPWTRVQYF. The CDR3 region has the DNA TGTGCCAGCAGCCCATGGACACGGGTGCAGTATTTT. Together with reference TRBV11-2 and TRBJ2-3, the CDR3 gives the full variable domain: EAGVAQSPRYKIIEKRQSVAFWCNPISGHATLYWYQQILGQGPKLLIQFQNNGVVDDSQLPKDRFSAERLKGVDSTLKIQPAKLEDSAVYLCASSPWTRVQYFGPGTRLTVL.

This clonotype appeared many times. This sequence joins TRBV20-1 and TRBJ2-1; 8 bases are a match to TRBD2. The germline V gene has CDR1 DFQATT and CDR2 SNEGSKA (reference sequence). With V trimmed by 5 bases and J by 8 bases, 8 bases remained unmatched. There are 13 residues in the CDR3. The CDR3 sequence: CSAGGSGTDEQFF. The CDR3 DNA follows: TGCAGTGCTGGGGGTAGCGGGACTGATGAGCAGTTCTTC.

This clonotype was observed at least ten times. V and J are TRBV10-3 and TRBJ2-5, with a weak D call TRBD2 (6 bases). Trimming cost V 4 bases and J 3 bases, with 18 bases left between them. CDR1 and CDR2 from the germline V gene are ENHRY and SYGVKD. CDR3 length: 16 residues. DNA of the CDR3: TGTGCCATCAGTGGTGGAGGCGGGACTTTTAAAGAGACCCAGTACTTC. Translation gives CAISGGGGTFKETQYF.

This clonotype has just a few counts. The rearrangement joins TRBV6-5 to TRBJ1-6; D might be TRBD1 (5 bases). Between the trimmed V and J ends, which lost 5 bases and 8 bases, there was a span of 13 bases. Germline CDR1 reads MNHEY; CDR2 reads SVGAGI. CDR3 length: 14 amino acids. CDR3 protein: CASSPRGVYSPLHF. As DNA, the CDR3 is TGTGCCAGCAGTCCACGGGGCGTCTATTCACCCCTCCACTTT.

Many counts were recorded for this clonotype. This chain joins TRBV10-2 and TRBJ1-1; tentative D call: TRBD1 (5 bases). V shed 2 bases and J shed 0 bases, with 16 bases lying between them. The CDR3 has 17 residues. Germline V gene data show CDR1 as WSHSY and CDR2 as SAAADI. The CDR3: CASSERAGAGMNTEAFF. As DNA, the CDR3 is TGCGCCAGCAGTGAGAGGGCTGGGGCGGGCATGAACACTGAAGCTTTCTTT.

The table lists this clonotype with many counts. CDR3 residues: CSARFLAERSSYNEQFF. As DNA, the CDR3 is TGCAGTGCAAGGTTCCTAGCGGAGAGAAGCTCCTACAATGAGCAGTTCTTC. This chain connects TRBV20-1 to TRBJ2-1; TRBD2 matches at 7 bases. Germline lookup yields CDR1 DFQATT and CDR2 SNEGSKA (reference sequence). The trim removed 6 bases at V and 0 bases at J, leaving 14 bases unmatched. The CDR3 runs to 17 residues.

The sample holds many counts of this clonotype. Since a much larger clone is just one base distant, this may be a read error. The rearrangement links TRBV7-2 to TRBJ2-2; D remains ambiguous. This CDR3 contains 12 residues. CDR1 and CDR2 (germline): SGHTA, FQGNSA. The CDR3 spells CDSSSGDGELFF. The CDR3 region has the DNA TGTGACAGCAGCTCTGGGGACGGGGAGCTGTTTTTT. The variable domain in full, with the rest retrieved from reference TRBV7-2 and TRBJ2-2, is GAGVSQSPSNKVTEKGKDVELRCDPISGHTALYWYRQSLGQGLEFLIYFQGNSAPDKSGLPSDRFSAERTGGSVSTLTIQRTQQEDSAVYLCDSSSGDGELFFGEGSRLTVL.

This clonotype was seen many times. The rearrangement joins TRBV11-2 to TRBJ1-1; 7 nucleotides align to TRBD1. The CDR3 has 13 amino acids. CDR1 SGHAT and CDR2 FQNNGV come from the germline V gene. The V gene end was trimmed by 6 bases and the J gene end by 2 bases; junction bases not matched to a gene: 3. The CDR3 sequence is CASSSGGNTEAFF. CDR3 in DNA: TGTGCCAGCAGTTCAGGGGGTAACACTGAAGCTTTCTTT.

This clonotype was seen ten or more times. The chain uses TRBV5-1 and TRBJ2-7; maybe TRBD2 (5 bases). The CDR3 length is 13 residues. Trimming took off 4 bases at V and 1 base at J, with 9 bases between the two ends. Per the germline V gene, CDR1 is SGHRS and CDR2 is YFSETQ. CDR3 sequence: CASSSGSSYEQYF. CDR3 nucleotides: TGCGCCAGCAGCAGCGGCTCATCCTACGAGCAGTACTTC.

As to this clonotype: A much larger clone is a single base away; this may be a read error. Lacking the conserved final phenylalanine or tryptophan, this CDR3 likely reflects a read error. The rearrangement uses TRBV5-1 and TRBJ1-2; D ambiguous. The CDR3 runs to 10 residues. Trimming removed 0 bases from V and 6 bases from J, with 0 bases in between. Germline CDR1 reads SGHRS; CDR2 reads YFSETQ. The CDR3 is CASSLDGYTS. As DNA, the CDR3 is TGCGCCAGCAGCTTGGATGGCTACACCTCC.

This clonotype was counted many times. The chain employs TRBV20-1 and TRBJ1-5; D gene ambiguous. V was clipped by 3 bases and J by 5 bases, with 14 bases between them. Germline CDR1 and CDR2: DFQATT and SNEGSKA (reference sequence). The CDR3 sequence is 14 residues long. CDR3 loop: CSARGTDGHQPQHF. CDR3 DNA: TGCAGTGCTAGGGGCACCGACGGTCATCAGCCCCAGCATTTT.

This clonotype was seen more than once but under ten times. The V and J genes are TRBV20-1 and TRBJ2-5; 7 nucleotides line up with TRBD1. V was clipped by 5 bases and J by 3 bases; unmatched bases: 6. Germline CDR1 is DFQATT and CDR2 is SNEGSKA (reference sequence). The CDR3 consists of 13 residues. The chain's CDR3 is CSARQGTKETQYF. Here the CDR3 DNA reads TGCAGTGCTCGACAGGGTACCAAAGAGACCCAGTACTTC.

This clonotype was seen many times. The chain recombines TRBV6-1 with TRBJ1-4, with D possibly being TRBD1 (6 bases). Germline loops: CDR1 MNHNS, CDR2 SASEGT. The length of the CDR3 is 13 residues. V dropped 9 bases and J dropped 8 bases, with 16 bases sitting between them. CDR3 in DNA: TGTGCCAGTAAGATAGGGACAAAGGAAAAACTGTTTTTT. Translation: CASKIGTKEKLFF.

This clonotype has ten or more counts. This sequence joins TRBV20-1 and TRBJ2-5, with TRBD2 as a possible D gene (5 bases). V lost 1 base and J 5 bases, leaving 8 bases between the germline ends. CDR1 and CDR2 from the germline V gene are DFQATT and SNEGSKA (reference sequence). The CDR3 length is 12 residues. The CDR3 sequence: CSARGPGETQYF. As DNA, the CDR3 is TGCAGTGCTAGAGGCCCGGGGGAGACCCAGTACTTC.

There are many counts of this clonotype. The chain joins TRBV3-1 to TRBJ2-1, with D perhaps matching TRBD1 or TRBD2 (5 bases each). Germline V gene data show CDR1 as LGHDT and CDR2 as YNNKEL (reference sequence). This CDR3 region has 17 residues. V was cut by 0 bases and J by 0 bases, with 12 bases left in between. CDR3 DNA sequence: TGTGCCAGCAGCCAAGACGTCGGGGCCCACTCCTACAATGAGCAGTTCTTC. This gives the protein CASSQDVGAHSYNEQFF.

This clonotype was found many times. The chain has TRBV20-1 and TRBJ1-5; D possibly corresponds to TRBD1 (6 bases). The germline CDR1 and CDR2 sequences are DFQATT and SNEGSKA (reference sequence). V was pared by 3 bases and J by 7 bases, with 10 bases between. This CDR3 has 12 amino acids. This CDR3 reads CSASGGGQPQHF. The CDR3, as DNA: TGCAGTGCTAGTGGGGGGGGCCAGCCCCAGCATTTT.

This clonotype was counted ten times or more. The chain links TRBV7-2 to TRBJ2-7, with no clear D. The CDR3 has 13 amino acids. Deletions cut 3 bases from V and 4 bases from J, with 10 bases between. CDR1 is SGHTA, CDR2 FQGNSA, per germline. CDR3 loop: CASSFTIQYEQYF. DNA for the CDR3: TGTGCCAGCAGCTTTACGATCCAGTACGAGCAGTACTTC.

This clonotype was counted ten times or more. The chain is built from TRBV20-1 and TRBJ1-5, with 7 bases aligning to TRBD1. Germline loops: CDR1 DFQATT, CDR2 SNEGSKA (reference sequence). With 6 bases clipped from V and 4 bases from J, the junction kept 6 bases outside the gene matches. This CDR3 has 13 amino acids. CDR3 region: CSARDSLNQPQHF. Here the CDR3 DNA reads TGCAGTGCGAGGGACAGTTTGAATCAGCCCCAGCATTTT.

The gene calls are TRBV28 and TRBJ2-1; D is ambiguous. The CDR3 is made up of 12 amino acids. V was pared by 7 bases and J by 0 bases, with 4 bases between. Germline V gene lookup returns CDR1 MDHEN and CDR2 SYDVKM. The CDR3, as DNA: TGTGCCAGCATCATCTCCTACAATGAGCAGTTCTTC. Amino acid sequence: CASIISYNEQFF.

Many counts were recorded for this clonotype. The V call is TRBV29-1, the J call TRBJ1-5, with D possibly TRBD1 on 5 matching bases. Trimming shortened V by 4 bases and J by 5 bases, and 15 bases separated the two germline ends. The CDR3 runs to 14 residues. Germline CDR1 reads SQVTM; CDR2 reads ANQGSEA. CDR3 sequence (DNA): TGCAGCGTTGTCTGGGGCCCGGGGGATCAGCCCCAGCATTTT. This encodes CSVVWGPGDQPQHF.

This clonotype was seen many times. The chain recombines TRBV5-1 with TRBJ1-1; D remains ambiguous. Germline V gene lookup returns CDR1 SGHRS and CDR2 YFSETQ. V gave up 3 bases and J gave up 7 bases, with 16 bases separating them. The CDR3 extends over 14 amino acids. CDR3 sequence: CASSSGGLPFEAFF. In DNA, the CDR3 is TGCGCCAGCAGCTCCGGAGGGTTACCTTTTGAAGCTTTCTTT.

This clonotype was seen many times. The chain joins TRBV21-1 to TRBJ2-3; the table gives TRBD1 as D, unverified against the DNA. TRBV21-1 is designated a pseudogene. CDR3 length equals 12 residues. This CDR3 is CASRQGPDTQYF. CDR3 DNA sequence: TGTGCCAGCCGACAGGGTCCAGATACGCAGTATTTT.

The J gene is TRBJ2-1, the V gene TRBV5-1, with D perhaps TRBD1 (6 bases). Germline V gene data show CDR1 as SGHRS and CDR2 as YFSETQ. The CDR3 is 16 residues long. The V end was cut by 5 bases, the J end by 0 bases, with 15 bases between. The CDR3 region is CASRHVGDTSYNEQFF. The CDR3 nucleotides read TGCGCCAGCAGACACGTGGGGGACACCTCCTACAATGAGCAGTTCTTC.

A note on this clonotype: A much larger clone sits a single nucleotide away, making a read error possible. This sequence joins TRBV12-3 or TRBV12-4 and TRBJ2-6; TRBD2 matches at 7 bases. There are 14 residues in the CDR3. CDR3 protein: CASRADSGAKVLTF. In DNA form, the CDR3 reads TGTGCCAGCAGAGCCGACAGCGGGGCCAAAGTCCTGACTTTC.

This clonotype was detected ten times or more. The CDR3 bases are TGTGCCAGCAGTCTCGGCGATGGCTACACCTTC. Its protein is CASSLGDGYTF. The chain employs TRBV12-3 or TRBV12-4 and TRBJ1-2; no reliable D call. Trimming left V 5 bases short and J 6 bases short, with 7 bases between. The CDR3 is 11 residues long.

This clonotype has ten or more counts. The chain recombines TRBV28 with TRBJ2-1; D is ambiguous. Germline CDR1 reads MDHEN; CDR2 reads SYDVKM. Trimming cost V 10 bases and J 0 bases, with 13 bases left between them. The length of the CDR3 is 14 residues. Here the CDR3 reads CATLPGGSYNEQFF. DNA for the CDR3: TGTGCCACCCTACCGGGCGGCTCCTACAATGAGCAGTTCTTC. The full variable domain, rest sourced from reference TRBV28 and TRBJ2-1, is DVKVTQSSRYLVKRTGEKVFLECVQDMDHENMFWYRQDPGLGLRLIYFSYDVKMKEKGDIPEGYSVSREKKERFSLILESASTNQTSMYLCATLPGGSYNEQFFGPGTRLTVL.